This T cell receptor beta chain originates from a study of cytomegalovirus exposure and HLA in healthy donors. Study results and limitations: Within an earlier analysis, most TCR beta V segments proved productive either about 90% or about 30% of the time.

Points on this clone: Its antigen is not known. This sample also contains other DNA sequences that code for the same CDR3.

Both 60 Vbeta primers and 13 Jbeta primers went into the PCR. Generated by immunoSEQ multiplex PCR, the TCRdb table keeps only in-frame clones and is missing some. The table has around 150,000 clones, around 76% seen once. The sequenced sample consisted of PBMCs. This TCR was recovered from a female donor in good health and CMV-seronegative.

In DNA, the CDR3 is TGTGCCAGCAGTGGGGACAGGGGGACTGAAGCTTTCTTT. This gives the protein CASSGDRGTEAFF. The rearrangement joins TRBV6-4 to TRBJ1-1, with 11 bases matching TRBD1. CDR1 and CDR2 (germline): MRHNA, SNTAGT. CDR3 length equals 13 residues. With V trimmed by 4 bases and J by 5 bases, 0 bases remained unmatched.